This T cell receptor beta chain was recorded in a study of yellow fever vaccine responses in identical twins. TCRdb passed the RT-PCR reads through MiXCR, listing each CDR3 protein once. Here the sample spans about 11,000 distinct CDR3 sequences, under 85% being singletons. The CDR3 sequence is 16 residues long. Germline values: CDR1 SGHVS, CDR2 FNYEAQ. The ends were cut back, 5 bases at V and 5 bases at J, with 19 bases in the middle. Notes on the study in general: Twins' vaccine T cell responses reportedly seemed partly convergent and partly personalized.

Points on this clonotype: Its target is unknown.

The rearrangement joins TRBV7-6 to TRBJ2-1; D not resolved. The sequence came from a woman under 30 who received the yellow fever vaccine. The sequenced sample was T cells from blood (PBMCs), unsorted or a sorted subset (not recorded which), obtained before or after yellow fever vaccination (not recorded which). The CDR3 loop is CASSLVILRKDNEQFF. CDR3 DNA: TGTGCCAGCAGCCTTGTGATCCTAAGGAAGGACAATGAGCAGTTCTTC.